This T cell receptor (beta chain) appears in the sequencing data of a study of Ad26.COV2.S vaccination and SARS-CoV-2 variants. Study results and limitations: Recipients of either vaccine or placebo displayed similar breadth of non-spike TCRs.

Treatment defined: 19 received Ad26.COV2.S at low or high dose, single or two shots; several received placebo; per-sample allocation not given. Samples analyzed were those drawn on day 63 after the first vaccine or placebo injection. In regard to this clone: As yet, its antigen is unknown.

CDR1 is LNHDA and CDR2 is SQIVND in the germline V gene (reference sequence). The CDR3 runs 14 residues. V was pared by 7 bases and J by 8 bases, with 5 bases of the junction left unmatched. The data were produced by immunoSEQ multiplex PCR, yet TCRdb's version contains in-frame clones alone and is incomplete. The data contain hundreds of thousands of clones, roughly 86% of them singletons. The material was peripheral blood, obtained in a trial of Ad26.COV2.S vaccine versus placebo. The sequence was collected from a person aged 18 to 59 who received the Ad26.COV2.S COVID-19 vaccine or a placebo. The rearrangement joins TRBV19 to TRBJ1-6; 10 positions agree with TRBD1. DNA for the CDR3: TGTGCCAGTACTCCGGGACAGGGGTATTCACCCCTCCACTTT. Its translation is CASTPGQGYSPLHF.